This T cell receptor (beta chain) was retrieved from a study of OX40 agonist ivuxolimab in advanced cancers. About the research overall: Prior anti-PD-1, anti-PD-L1 or anti-CTLA-4 therapy did not bar entry, and about 38% had some.

Germline-derived CDR1 and CDR2 are SGHAT and FQNNGV. Trimming took off 7 bases at V and 9 bases at J, with 16 bases between the two ends. This CDR3 spans 14 amino acids. About this clone itself: Its antigen remains unidentified.

Repertoires were generated with immunoSEQ multiplex PCR, while TCRdb's copy carries only in-frame clones and drops some. The table lists about 73,000 clones, around four fifths of them singletons. Regarding the study as a whole: The antigens recognized by the expanded peripheral T cells, that is their antigen specificity, were not determined. More expanded clones were seen, on average, in CD8+ T cells than in CD4+.

This sample comprised CD4+ or CD8+ T cells sorted from blood, obtained in a trial of the OX40 agonist ivuxolimab. The receptor was derived from an adult with an advanced solid tumor such as melanoma, head and neck, liver or kidney cancer. The gene calls are TRBV11-2 and TRBJ1-6, with a possible D match to TRBD1 (6 bases). The CDR3 sequence: CASTNQRGGSPLHF. The CDR3 DNA sequence: TGTGCCAGCACCAATCAGAGAGGGGGTTCACCCCTCCACTTT.